The 15 T cell receptor beta chains reported below all come from one sample, sequenced in a study of shared clonotypes between healthy human individuals. Clones were read by immunoSEQ multiplex PCR, and TCRdb kept only the in-frame ones, dropping some. This sample has roughly 2.1 million clones, with approximately 94% found just once. Naive CD8 cells lacked CD45RO and underwent positive selection for CCR7, leaving out terminally differentiated effector memory CD45RA+ cells. Sample: naive CD8+ T cells from PBMCs. The receptors here all came from a man aged 18 to 30 in good health. Some clones in this sample may be carry-over from other donors' samples.

The chain joins TRBV28 to TRBJ2-7; TRBD2 matches at 13 bases. CDR1 and CDR2 (germline): MDHEN, SYDVKM. V lost 5 bases to trimming and J lost 2 bases; unmatched junction nucleotides: 3. This CDR3 spans 15 amino acids. CDR3 residues: CASSRLAGGPYEQYF. CDR3 DNA: TGTGCCAGCAGTAGACTAGCGGGAGGTCCCTACGAGCAGTACTTC. The full variable domain, with the rest looked up from reference TRBV28 and TRBJ2-7, is DVKVTQSSRYLVKRTGEKVFLECVQDMDHENMFWYRQDPGLGLRLIYFSYDVKMKEKGDIPEGYSVSREKKERFSLILESASTNQTSMYLCASSRLAGGPYEQYFGPGTRLTVT.

V gene TRBV7-2 combines with J gene TRBJ2-2, with 10 bases that match TRBD1. The ends lost 4 bases at V and 6 bases at J; junction bases unmatched: 8. The CDR3 is 16 amino acids. CDR1 is SGHTA, CDR2 FQGNSA, per germline. CDR3 residues: CASSSRTGGVSGELFF. CDR3 DNA sequence: TGTGCCAGCAGCTCTCGGACAGGGGGTGTGTCCGGGGAGCTGTTTTTT. The entire variable domain, with the rest obtained from reference TRBV7-2 and TRBJ2-2, is as follows: GAGVSQSPSNKVTEKGKDVELRCDPISGHTALYWYRQSLGQGLEFLIYFQGNSAPDKSGLPSDRFSAERTGGSVSTLTIQRTQQEDSAVYLCASSSRTGGVSGELFFGEGSRLTVL.

The rearrangement links TRBV4-1 to TRBJ2-1; D not resolved. The CDR3 consists of 14 residues. Germline-derived CDR1 and CDR2 are MGHRA and YSYEKL. Between the trimmed V and J ends, which lost 0 bases and 3 bases, there was a span of 6 bases. In nucleotides, the CDR3 is TGCGCCAGCAGCCAAGAACGAATCTACAATGAGCAGTTCTTC. This translates into CASSQERIYNEQFF.

DNA for the CDR3: TGCGCCAGCAGCCAAGTGACCCTTCCGGGCGCGGCGGCCAAAAACATTCAGTACTTC. Its translation: CASSQVTLPGAAAKNIQYF. The chain combines TRBV4-1 with TRBJ2-4; D uncertain. The CDR3 is made up of 19 amino acids. Germline values: CDR1 MGHRA, CDR2 YSYEKL. Trimming cost V 1 base and J 1 base, with 20 bases left between them.

This CDR3 is CASIPRLAGATRETQYF. CDR3 DNA: TGTGCCAGCATCCCGCGACTAGCGGGAGCGACAAGAGAGACCCAGTACTTC. V usage is TRBV28 and J usage is TRBJ2-5; the match to TRBD2 covers 12 bases. The CDR3 consists of 17 residues. V dropped 7 bases and J dropped 4; count of bases not matched to a gene: 13. In germline, CDR1 is MDHEN, CDR2 SYDVKM.

This chain connects TRBV6-5 to TRBJ2-1; D is uncertain. Germline-derived CDR1 and CDR2 are MNHEY and SVGAGI. Trimming took 5 bases from V and 8 from J, leaving 13 bases between them. The CDR3 has 13 amino acids. DNA for the CDR3: TGTGCCAGCAGTCCCTACTCGTGGGATGAGCAGTTCTTC. Its translation is CASSPYSWDEQFF.

In this sample, this clone turned up once. This chain uses TRBV4-1 with TRBJ1-1; D possibly corresponds to TRBD1 (6 bases). Germline assignment: CDR1 MGHRA and CDR2 YSYEKL. V lost 4 bases to trimming and J lost 5 bases, with 23 bases between them. The CDR3 spans 17 residues. For the CDR3, the DNA is TGCGCCAGCAGCCGGTTAACAACCACAGGGAAGGGGACTGAAGCTTTCTTT. Translation gives CASSRLTTTGKGTEAFF.

This sequence joins TRBV13 and TRBJ2-5, with D possibly being TRBD2 (5 bases). Germline CDR1 reads PRHDT; CDR2 reads FYEKMQ (reference sequence). V was pared by 5 bases and J by 0 bases, with 10 bases between. This CDR3 has 14 amino acids. DNA for the CDR3: TGTGCCAGCAGCCCGCCGGGGAACCAAGAGACCCAGTACTTC. Translation: CASSPPGNQETQYF.

The chain uses TRBV9 and TRBJ2-2, with D possibly TRBD2 on 6 matching bases. This CDR3 is 15 amino acids long. Germline lookup yields CDR1 SGDLS and CDR2 YYNGEE. Trimming left V 4 bases short and J 5 bases short, with 15 bases between. The CDR3 loop is CASSLRDSRTGELFF. The CDR3 DNA follows: TGTGCCAGCAGCCTTAGGGACTCAAGGACCGGGGAGCTGTTTTTT.

V is TRBV13 and J is TRBJ2-1, with D perhaps being TRBD1 or TRBD2 (5 bases each). V lost 0 bases and J 10 bases, leaving 19 bases between the germline ends. Germline V CDR1 and CDR2: PRHDT, FYEKMQ (reference sequence). The CDR3 loop spans 16 amino acids. CDR3 bases: TGTGCCAGCAGCTTAGGACGGACTCTGGGGGTAAACGAGCAGTTCTTC. This encodes CASSLGRTLGVNEQFF.

The CDR3 region is CASSESRWGSTDTQYF. The CDR3, as DNA: TGCGCCAGCAGTGAGTCCAGATGGGGTAGCACAGATACGCAGTATTTT. V and J are TRBV10-2 and TRBJ2-3, with D hard to call. Germline values: CDR1 WSHSY, CDR2 SAAADI. The length of the CDR3 is 16 residues. V lost 0 bases and J 0 bases, leaving 10 bases between the germline ends.

This clone came up once. This chain uses TRBV28 with TRBJ2-7; TRBD1 or TRBD2 may be the D gene (5 bases each). CDR1 and CDR2 (germline): MDHEN, SYDVKM. The CDR3 spans 12 residues. V gave up 7 bases and J gave up 5 bases, with 12 bases separating them. CDR3 residues: CASNWDENEQYF. CDR3 nucleotide sequence: TGTGCCAGCAATTGGGACGAAAACGAGCAGTACTTC.

The genes are TRBV9 and TRBJ2-7; 7 nucleotides agree with TRBD1. The CDR3 has 12 amino acids. The germline CDR1 and CDR2 sequences are SGDLS and YYNGEE. Germline trimming cut 7 bases from V and 3 bases from J; bases unmatched to any gene: 4. DNA for the CDR3: TGTGCCAGCTCGACAGGGAACTACGAGCAGTACTTC. Encoded protein: CASSTGNYEQYF.

The V gene is TRBV29-1, the J gene TRBJ2-1, with D perhaps matching TRBD2 (6 bases). CDR1 is SQVTM and CDR2 is ANQGSEA in the germline V gene. The V end was cut by 4 bases, the J end by 3 bases, with 10 bases between. The CDR3 consists of 13 residues. CDR3 nucleotides: TGCAGCGTTGCGCGCGGGATCTACAATGAGCAGTTCTTC. It specifies CSVARGIYNEQFF.

This clone was detected only once. The same CDR3 can be traced to other DNA sequences in this sample. V usage is TRBV7-9 and J usage is TRBJ2-7, with D perhaps given as TRBD1 or TRBD2 (5 bases each). CDR1 and CDR2 (germline): SEHNR, FQNEAQ (reference sequence). CDR3 length equals 14 residues. The germline V and J ends were trimmed by 3 bases and 2 bases, with 11 bases remaining between them. The CDR3 sequence is CASSFGTATYEQYF. As DNA, the CDR3 is TGTGCCAGCAGCTTTGGGACCGCTACCTACGAGCAGTACTTC.